This entry describes one T cell receptor beta chain. In the source study's methods: Amplification of reference gene primers was used by the study to estimate nucleated cell counts. Profiled with immunoSEQ multiplex PCR; TCRdb holds only in-frame clones, not every one. The V and J calls and clone size come from that table; D and trimming were worked out from the DNA. Seen here are about 360,000 clones, 85% to 90% observed once, and the top ten hold less than 3.5%. These data are taken from a study of blood T cell repertoires in COVID-19. This CDR3 has 17 amino acids. The germline V gene encodes CDR1 MDHEN and CDR2 SYDVKM. The junction had 15 bases not matched to a gene; V was cut back by 5 bases and J by 6 bases.

Sequences were obtained from peripheral blood. The chain couples TRBV28 to TRBJ1-5; 8 bases match TRBD1. This clonotype originated in a human donor in a cohort sampled during active COVID-19. The CDR3 DNA reads as TGTGCCAGCAGTCCTTCCGGGGCGACAGGGGAGGGTCAGCCCCAGCATTTT. This sequence encodes CASSPSGATGEGQPQHF.